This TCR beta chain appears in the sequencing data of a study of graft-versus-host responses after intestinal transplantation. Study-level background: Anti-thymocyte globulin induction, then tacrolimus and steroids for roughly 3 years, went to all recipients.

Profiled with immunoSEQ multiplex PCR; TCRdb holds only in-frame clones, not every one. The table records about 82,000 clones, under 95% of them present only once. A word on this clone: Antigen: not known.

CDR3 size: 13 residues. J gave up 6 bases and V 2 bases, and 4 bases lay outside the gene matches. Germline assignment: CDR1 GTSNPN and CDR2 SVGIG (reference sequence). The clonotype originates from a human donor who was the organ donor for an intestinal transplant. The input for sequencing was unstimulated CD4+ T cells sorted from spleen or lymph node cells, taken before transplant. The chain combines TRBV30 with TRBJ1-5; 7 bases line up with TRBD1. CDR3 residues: CAWSWDRLQPQHF. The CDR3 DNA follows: TGTGCCTGGAGTTGGGACAGACTTCAGCCCCAGCATTTT.